A single sample is the source of the 7 T cell receptor delta chains below, sequenced in a study of Vγ9Vδ2 T cells in congenital toxoplasmosis. TRGC- and TRDC-specific primers primed one-tube template-switch reverse transcription to make cDNA. Both the TRGC1 and TRGC2 constant genes were targeted by the TRGC primer. TCRdb called clones from the reads again using CATT. Found here are roughly 990 delta-chain clones, around 20% of them singletons; the top ten hold around 10%. The sequenced sample was gamma-delta T cells from blood. These receptors were collected from a child under 10 years old born to a mother with Toxoplasma gondii infection during pregnancy, either congenitally infected or uninfected (not recorded which).

This clone is medium-sized within its sample. This rearrangement joins TRDV2 to TRDJ1; TRDD3 agrees at 12 bases. TCRdb gives no J gene; it was assigned here by matching the DNA to germline. The CDR3 runs to 16 residues. Germline V gene lookup returns CDR1 GEAIGNYY and CDR2 EKD. Trimming cost V 3 bases and J 3 bases; bases outside gene matches: 7. The CDR3 DNA reads TGTGCCTGTGACCAACTGCTGGGGGATACGGCCGATAAACTCATCTTT. Residues: CACDQLLGDTADKLIF.

By its share, this clone is large. The same CDR3 can be traced to other DNA sequences in this sample. The chain is built from TRDV1 and TRDJ2; 8 bases match TRDD3. There are 25 residues in the CDR3. V gave up 0 bases and J gave up 0 bases; unmatched junction bases: 27. Germline V gene lookup returns CDR1 TSWWSYY and CDR2 QGS. The CDR3 reads CALGELMSGFPQLLGVHSLTAQLFF. DNA of the CDR3: TGTGCTCTTGGGGAACTTATGTCGGGGTTCCCCCAATTACTGGGGGTCCACTCTTTGACAGCACAACTCTTCTTT.

This clone occurred a few times. This sequence joins TRDV2 and TRDJ1, with 8 bases lining up with TRDD3. The CDR3 sequence is 18 residues long. Germline lookup yields CDR1 GEAIGNYY and CDR2 EKD. J lost 0 bases, V lost 3 bases, and 14 bases had no gene match. Here the CDR3 reads CACDLLAGGTPYTDKLIF. As DNA, the CDR3 is TGTGCCTGTGACCTTCTGGCTGGGGGAACCCCTTACACCGATAAACTCATCTTT.

As concerns this clone: A read error is likely here: a far larger clone is one base away. The chain recombines TRDV2 with TRDJ1; 12 nucleotides match TRDD3. TCRdb does not report a J gene; here it was assigned by matching the DNA to germline references. The length of the CDR3 is 16 residues. Germline lookup yields CDR1 GEAIGNYY and CDR2 EKD. Losses at the gene ends were 5 bases for V and 0 bases for J; bases not matched to a gene: 6. The CDR3 DNA reads as TGTGCCTGTGGCACACTGGGGGATACTCACACCGATAAACTCATCTTT. Residues: CACGTLGDTHTDKLIF.

As to this clone: It differs at one base from a far larger clone, so likely a read error. At the DNA level, this CDR3 is encoded by other sequences in the same sample as well. This chain connects TRAV29/DV5 to TRDJ1; 11 positions match TRDD3. This CDR3 has 17 residues. CDR1 is NSMFDY and CDR2 is ISSIKDK in the germline V gene. The CDR3 is CAAKLGDKPGYTDKLIF. The CDR3 DNA sequence: TGTGCAGCAAAACTGGGGGATAAGCCCGGGTACACAGATAAACTCATCTTT.

This clone is classed as medium-sized. The chain couples TRDV2 to TRDJ1, with 10 nucleotides matching TRDD3. The V gene end was trimmed by 3 bases and the J gene end by 3 bases; junction bases not matched to a gene: 6. The CDR3 loop spans 15 amino acids. Germline CDR1 GEAIGNYY, CDR2 EKD. The CDR3 here is CACDVLGDEADKLIF. CDR3 nucleotides: TGTGCCTGTGACGTACTGGGGGATGAAGCCGATAAACTCATCTTT.

As to this clone: This is likely an artifact of a read error, given a far larger clone one base away. The J gene is TRDJ2, the V gene TRDV1; D may be TRDD3 (6 bases). TCRdb supplies no J gene; here it was assigned by aligning the nucleotide sequence to germline. Per the germline V gene, CDR1 is TSWWSYY and CDR2 is QGS. V was trimmed by 3 bases and J by 0 bases, leaving 35 bases between them. The CDR3 is 24 amino acids. CDR3 in DNA: TGTGCTCTTGGGGACCCCCGCCCCCCTTCACGAAGACCGGGGGACCCCGCTTTGACAGCACAACTCTTCTTT. Its protein is CALGDPRPPSRRPGDPALTAQLFF.